This T cell receptor beta chain was found in a study of cytomegalovirus exposure and HLA in healthy donors. Both 60 Vbeta primers and 13 Jbeta primers went into the PCR. Only in-frame clones appear in the TCRdb table, and some are missing; sequencing was by immunoSEQ multiplex PCR. The repertoire holds more than 200,000 clones, with approximately 80% as singletons. CDR1 SNHLY and CDR2 FYNNEI come from the germline V gene. V shed 6 bases and J 7 bases; nucleotides not matched to a gene: 9. This CDR3 spans 14 amino acids. The receptor was isolated from a girl aged 10 to 17 in good health and CMV-seronegative. V is TRBV2 and J is TRBJ2-1; 7 bases match TRBD1. The specimen sequenced was PBMCs. For the CDR3, the DNA is TGTGCCAGCAGGACAGGGACGGCTTGGAATGAGCAGTTCTTC. Its protein is CASRTGTAWNEQFF. The entire variable domain, with the rest obtained from reference TRBV2 and TRBJ2-1, is as follows: EPEVTQTPSHQVTQMGQEVILRCVPISNHLYFYWYRQILGQKVEFLVSFYNNEISEKSEIFDDQFSVERPDGSNFTLKIRSTKLEDSAMYFCASRTGTAWNEQFFGPGTRLTVL.